This passage covers 3 T cell receptor beta chains from one sample sequenced in a study of shared clonotypes between healthy human individuals (dated by TCRdb to the early 2020s). The library was produced with the immunoSEQ multiplex PCR assay. Drawn from immuneACCESS, this table holds only the in-frame rearrangements with V and J called that TCRdb kept. Clones are partly lost; checked studies trace under half to an unresolved V gene and leave the rest unexplained. The sample table records approximately 1,500,000 clones; 95% to 97% of these occur just once. The top ten constitute 1.2% of the sample. Sequenced input: naive CD4+ T cells sorted from blood. What the cell subset or site label conveys for this sample: CD45RA+ positively selected. These receptors came from a young man in good health.

The V call is TRBV18, the J call TRBJ1-5, with TRBD1 matching over 7 bases. The CDR3 has 16 residues. V trimming: 2 bases; J trimming: 1 base; junction bases outside the gene matches: 5. Per germline, CDR1 KGHSH and CDR2 LQKENI. The CDR3 bases are TGTGCCAGCTCACCAACGAGGGGGCCAAGCAATCAGCCCCAGCATTTT. Translation gives CASSPTRGPSNQPQHF.

The chain joins TRBV6-5 to TRBJ2-3; D remains unclear. Germline V gene data show CDR1 as MNHEY and CDR2 as SVGAGI. This CDR3 contains 16 residues. V shed 1 base and J shed 0 bases, with 11 bases lying between them. CDR3 nucleotide sequence: TGTGCCAGCAGTTACTTCACCGGCTCTAGCACAGATACGCAGTATTTT. Its translation: CASSYFTGSSTDTQYF.

The chain combines TRBV10-1 with TRBJ2-7; no reliable D call. The CDR3 runs to 15 residues. Germline values: CDR1 WNHNN, CDR2 SYGVQD (reference sequence). Trimming shortened V by 0 bases and J by 2 bases, and 11 bases separated the two germline ends. The CDR3 sequence: CASSESAGYPYEQYF. The CDR3 DNA sequence: TGCGCCAGCAGTGAGTCCGCCGGGTACCCCTACGAGCAGTACTTC.